The 18 T cell receptor beta chains listed next were all sequenced from one sample in a study of T cell changes during pregnancy in multiple sclerosis. Sequencing used immunoSEQ multiplex PCR; TCRdb keeps in-frame clones, though not all of them. Counted here are approximately 80,000 clones, about 90% occurring once; the ten biggest clones make up 3.5%. The sequencing used PBMCs, collected in the first trimester of pregnancy. Receptors were obtained from a female donor in good health, serving as a control in a pregnancy study. Some clones in this sample may be carry-over from other donors' samples.

The rearrangement uses TRBV18 and TRBJ2-5; 9 nucleotides match TRBD2. Germline V gene data show CDR1 as KGHSH and CDR2 as LQKENI. Trimming took 5 bases from V and 4 from J; bases not matched to a gene: 5. The CDR3 sequence is 14 residues long. The chain's CDR3 is CASSVGLAGETQYF. CDR3 nucleotide sequence: TGTGCCAGCTCAGTGGGACTAGCTGGAGAGACCCAGTACTTC. The whole variable domain, remainder taken from reference TRBV18 and TRBJ2-5, is NAGVMQNPRHLVRRRGQEARLRCSPMKGHSHVYWYRQLPEEGLKFMVYLQKENIIDESGMPKERFSAEFPKEGPSILRIQQVVRGDSAAYFCASSVGLAGETQYFGPGTRLLVL.

The chain employs TRBV7-9 and TRBJ2-1, with 9 positions matching TRBD1. Germline V lookup: CDR1 SEHNR, CDR2 FQNEAQ (reference sequence). The V gene end was trimmed by 7 bases and the J gene end by 6 bases; junction bases not matched to a gene: 10. This CDR3 is built from 15 residues. The CDR3 here is CASIVKGTGFNEQFF. For the CDR3, the DNA is TGTGCCAGCATCGTAAAAGGGACAGGGTTCAATGAGCAGTTCTTC.

The chain employs TRBV28 and TRBJ2-2; 11 bases fit TRBD2. The germline CDR1 and CDR2 sequences are MDHEN and SYDVKM. Germline trimming cut 2 bases from V and 9 bases from J; bases unmatched to any gene: 5. The CDR3 extends over 15 amino acids. The CDR3 region has the DNA TGTGCCAGCAGTTTACGGACTAGCGGGTTGTGGGAGCTGTTTTTT. Translated, it gives CASSLRTSGLWELFF.

The rearrangement joins TRBV11-2 to TRBJ2-5, with TRBD1 matching over 10 bases. Per the germline V gene, CDR1 is SGHAT and CDR2 is FQNNGV. The CDR3 is 16 residues long. J was trimmed by 5 bases and V by 5 bases; bases with no gene match: 11. This chain's CDR3 is CASSIGRQGAGETQYF. DNA of the CDR3: TGTGCCAGCAGCATCGGTAGACAGGGGGCCGGGGAGACCCAGTACTTC.

The chain recombines TRBV6-5 with TRBJ1-2, with 7 bases that match TRBD1. Germline V gene sequence: CDR1 MNHEY, CDR2 SVGAGI. This CDR3 has 13 amino acids. The J segment lost 8 bases and the V segment lost 5 bases, leaving 8 bases of the junction unmatched. CDR3 nucleotides: TGTGCCAGCAGTCCCGGGACAGCAGGAGGCTACACCTTC. Translating it yields CASSPGTAGGYTF.

The chain is built from TRBV18 and TRBJ1-1, with 8 positions matching TRBD1. Germline CDR1 reads KGHSH; CDR2 reads LQKENI. CDR3 length: 13 amino acids. V was clipped by 5 bases and J by 10 bases; unmatched bases: 9. The CDR3 sequence: CASSKNRGSIAFF. The DNA for the CDR3 is TGTGCCAGCTCAAAGAACAGGGGGAGTATAGCTTTCTTT.

This chain links TRBV29-1 with TRBJ1-2; D ambiguous. V gave up 1 base and J gave up 6 bases, with 9 bases separating them. Germline loops: CDR1 SQVTM, CDR2 ANQGSEA. The CDR3 contains 12 residues. The CDR3 protein is CSVEAPRDGYTF. DNA of the CDR3: TGCAGCGTTGAAGCGCCGAGGGATGGCTACACCTTC.

The genes are TRBV4-1 and TRBJ2-5, with D maybe TRBD2 (6 bases). Trimming shortened V by 4 bases and J by 5 bases, and 23 bases separated the two germline ends. The length of the CDR3 is 17 residues. Germline assignment: CDR1 MGHRA and CDR2 YSYEKL. The DNA for the CDR3 is TGCGCCAGCAGCCCAGCCACCGGCCGCGGGGCGTGGGAGACCCAGTACTTC. Translated: CASSPATGRGAWETQYF.

This clone was recorded once. The CDR3 DNA reads TGTGCCAGCAGCCAAGGAGAGGAGCAGTACTTC. Translation gives CASSQGEEQYF. V gene TRBV6-5 combines with J gene TRBJ2-7; D gene uncertain. Trimming stripped 6 bases from V and 7 bases from J, with 10 bases between. This CDR3 has 11 residues. The germline CDR1 and CDR2 sequences are MNHEY and SVGAGI.

This chain uses TRBV4-3 with TRBJ2-7; 9 nucleotides line up with TRBD1. The CDR3 extends over 12 amino acids. Germline-derived CDR1 and CDR2 are LGHNA and YSLEER. Germline trimming cut 3 bases from V and 6 bases from J; bases unmatched to any gene: 0. The CDR3 DNA sequence: TGCGCCAGCAGCCAGGACAGGGGCGAGCAGTACTTC. This gives the protein CASSQDRGEQYF.

This CDR3 is CASSRGGTGELFF. CDR3 nucleotide sequence: TGTGCCAGCAGCCGGGGGGGGACCGGGGAGCTGTTTTTT. The V call is TRBV5-4, the J call TRBJ2-2; 8 positions match TRBD2. The CDR3 runs 13 residues. Germline V gene data show CDR1 as SGHNT and CDR2 as YYREEE (reference sequence). After removal of 4 bases from V and 5 bases from J, the junction contained 1 base not matched to a gene.

The V call is TRBV2, the J call TRBJ2-7; weak D call: TRBD1 (5 bases). Germline CDR1 reads SNHLY; CDR2 reads FYNNEI. Trimming took 6 bases from V and 5 from J, leaving 14 bases between them. The CDR3 has 13 amino acids. Here the CDR3 reads CASSPSWGNEQYF. CDR3 in DNA: TGTGCCAGCAGCCCGAGTTGGGGCAACGAGCAGTACTTC.

V usage is TRBV2 and J usage is TRBJ2-7; TRBD1 matches 7 bases. J lost 2 bases, V lost 2 bases, and 21 bases had no gene match. The length of the CDR3 is 20 residues. Germline CDR1 SNHLY, CDR2 FYNNEI. Here the CDR3 DNA reads TGTGCCAGCAGTGAAATCGGATCGGACAGGACCTCTACAACCGCCTACGAGCAGTACTTC. Residues: CASSEIGSDRTSTTAYEQYF. Full variable domain (missing parts from reference TRBV2 and TRBJ2-7): EPEVTQTPSHQVTQMGQEVILRCVPISNHLYFYWYRQILGQKVEFLVSFYNNEISEKSEIFDDQFSVERPDGSNFTLKIRSTKLEDSAMYFCASSEIGSDRTSTTAYEQYFGPGTRLTVT.

This clone showed up just once. The chain links TRBV19 to TRBJ2-1; D uncertain. This CDR3 contains 11 residues. Per germline, CDR1 LNHDA and CDR2 SQIVND (reference sequence). Trimming left V 2 bases short and J 7 bases short, with 3 bases between. The DNA for the CDR3 is TGTGCCAGTAGTATACTAAATGAGCAGTTCTTC. This encodes CASSILNEQFF.

This clone appeared once. The J gene is TRBJ1-1, the V gene TRBV5-4, with D possibly TRBD1 on 5 matching bases. Trimming shortened V by 0 bases and J by 2 bases, and 26 bases separated the two germline ends. The germline gives CDR1 SGHNT, CDR2 YYREEE (reference sequence). CDR3 size: 20 residues. The CDR3 coding sequence is TGTGCCAGCAGCTTGGATAGGGGCCAGGGATTTGTGGGGATAAACACTGAAGCTTTCTTT. The encoded protein is CASSLDRGQGFVGINTEAFF. The whole variable domain, filled in from reference TRBV5-4 and TRBJ1-1, reads ETGVTQSPTHLIKTRGQQVTLRCSSQSGHNTVSWYQQALGQGPQFIFQYYREEENGRGNFPPRFSGLQFPNYSSELNVNALELDDSALYLCASSLDRGQGFVGINTEAFFGQGTRLTVV.

This clone appeared a few times. The chain combines TRBV10-3 with TRBJ2-1; the match to TRBD2 covers 9 bases. The CDR3 runs to 15 residues. V trimming: 8 bases; J trimming: 2 bases; junction bases outside the gene matches: 7. The germline V gene encodes CDR1 ENHRY and CDR2 SYGVKD. CDR3 sequence: CAIGSGRTTYNEQFF. CDR3 bases: TGTGCCATCGGAAGCGGGAGGACTACCTACAATGAGCAGTTCTTC.

The chain is built from TRBV7-8 and TRBJ2-5, with no clear D. The better agreement between TRBJ2-7 and the DNA end casts doubt on the J call. The CDR3 runs 14 residues. Per the germline V gene, CDR1 is SGHVS and CDR2 is FQNEAQ. Written as DNA, the CDR3 is TGTGCCAGCAGCTTACAAGTAGGTCACTACGAGCAGTACTTC. Protein product: CASSLQVGHYEQYF.

The chain is built from TRBV20-1 and TRBJ2-3, with 7 bases identical to TRBD1. This CDR3 spans 11 amino acids. Germline CDR1 reads DFQATT; CDR2 reads SNEGSKA (reference sequence). The J segment lost 6 bases and the V segment lost 6 bases, leaving 3 bases of the junction unmatched. The CDR3 coding sequence is TGCAGTGCGGGGACAGTTGATACGCAGTATTTT. This encodes CSAGTVDTQYF.